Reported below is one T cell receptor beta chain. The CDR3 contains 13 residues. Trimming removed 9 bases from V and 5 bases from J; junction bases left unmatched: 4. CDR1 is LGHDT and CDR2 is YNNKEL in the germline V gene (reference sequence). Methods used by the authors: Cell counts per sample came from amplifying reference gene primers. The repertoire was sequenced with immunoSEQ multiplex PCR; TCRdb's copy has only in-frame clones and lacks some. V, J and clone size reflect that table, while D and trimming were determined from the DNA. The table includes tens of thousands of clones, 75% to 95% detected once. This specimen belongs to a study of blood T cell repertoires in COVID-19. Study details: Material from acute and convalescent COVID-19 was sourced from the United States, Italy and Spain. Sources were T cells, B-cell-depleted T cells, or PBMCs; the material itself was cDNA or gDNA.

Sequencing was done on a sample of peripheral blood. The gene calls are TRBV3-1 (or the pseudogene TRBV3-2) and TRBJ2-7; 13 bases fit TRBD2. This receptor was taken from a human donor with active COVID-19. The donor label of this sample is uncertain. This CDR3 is CASGLAGVDEQYF. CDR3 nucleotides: TGTGCCAGTGGACTAGCGGGAGTCGACGAGCAGTACTTC.